This TCR beta chain is drawn from a study of blood T cells in healthy people across ages (dated by TCRdb to 2014 to 2015). Some background on the complete study: In model experiments, roughly one uniquely barcoded TCR beta cDNA molecule per two T cells was captured by template switching. The study analyzed two additional independent replicas of 1 million unique cDNA reads from the same blood draw for two donors, one aged 18 to 29 and one aged 80 or older. Donors were grouped into four age groups: young (average roughly 17 years), middle-aged (less than 40), aged (62) and long-lived (approximately 75). To track age-related changes in TCR beta repertoire diversity, the study relied on deep sequencing normalized with unique cDNA molecular identifiers. The paper as a whole reports these results and caveats: The long-lived group showed more naive CD4+ T cells, fewer expanded clones and increased TCR diversity than the aged group, suggesting age selection. Observed TCR beta diversity per million T cells fell roughly linearly with age, and a significant reduction was already apparent by age about 38. Total diversity estimates from one million sequenced T cells were considered lower bounds and underestimates. Because the CMV infection status of the donors was unknown, age-related changes in expanded clonotypes may potentially have been confounded. Observed TCR beta diversity correlated strongly with the percentage of naive T cells measured by flow cytometry. Because profiling used bulk unsorted PBMCs, naive and antigen-experienced compartments could not be compared conclusively.

The protocol used for the library was 5' RACE. The sample was run on an Illumina HiSeq 2500. A second PCR of about 6 to 11 cycles was run with a J-beta primer mix and a sample-barcoded 5' primer. Each TCR beta cDNA molecule received a unique molecular identifier from a template-switch 5' adaptor carrying 12 random nucleotides. Each sample yielded at least 3 million CDR3-containing paired-end reads. First-strand cDNA synthesis was performed from all RNA using the Mint cDNA synthesis kit, with priming by a TRBC-specific oligonucleotide. Following uracil-DNA glycosylase treatment, all cDNA underwent a first 18-cycle PCR with the universal primers M1SS and BC2_uni_R. The study's processing was this. For normalization, 1 million high-quality reads, each with a distinct molecular identifier, were randomly selected from each sample. Reads with shared molecular identifiers were discarded instead of being binned into consensus sequences. CDR3 identification, clonotype clustering and error correction used MiTCR with a Q25 quality threshold and the strictest error-elimination algorithm. A nonparametric unseen species model with Euler transformation was used to estimate lower-bound total TCR beta diversity. The public reads were run again by TCRdb, first through fastp at Q25 and then through MiXCR, and only productive beta chains were kept. Entries that share a CDR3 protein sequence are merged under the most common genes and DNA. These V and J calls derive from TCRdb rather than the authors' analysis. The sample has about 930,000 distinct CDR3 sequences on record, 25% to 35% of them singletons. 10% of the sample belongs to the ten largest clones.

This clonotype appeared a few times. No antigen is known for it. The input lacks base qualities; no much larger clone sits a single base away. The V end gives up 5 bases and the J end 6 bases, leaving 11 bases in the junction not matched to a gene. The cysteine opens and the phenylalanine closes a CDR3 of 15 amino acids. The CDR3 DNA has 45 bases and is translated from base 1. Looking up the germline V gene (reference sequence) yields CDR1 SEHNR and CDR2 FQNEAQ. Donors were 39 systemically healthy Caucasian individuals from Russia aged roughly 6 to 95 years. Approximately 10 milliliters of peripheral blood were collected from each donor into EDTA-treated Vacutainer tubes. Ficoll-Paque density-gradient centrifugation was used to isolate PBMCs, with at least 6.5 million obtained per sample. Total RNA, at least 5.5 micrograms per sample, was extracted from PBMCs with Trizol reagent. For every donor, an aliquot of PBMCs went through flow cytometry to measure the percentages of naive CD45RAhigh/CD27high T cells.

The sample was also linked to a second study, of T cells of mothers and their children. The second investigation adds: Nine systemically healthy Caucasian individuals served as donors, namely three mothers together with their six children. cDNA synthesis consumed the entire amount of extracted RNA, loaded at 1.5 ug RNA in each 15 ul reaction. Sample barcodes and 2-4 random nucleotides were added via the M1S primer in the second PCR. Over 10 million TCR beta CDR3 reads came from each mother, compared with several million reads from each child. TCR recombination output is similarly shaped by thymic selection in related and unrelated pairs, with a minor effect exerted by inherited differences. Related mother-child pairs always showed normalized repertoire overlap that was slightly higher than in unrelated mother-child pairs, though the difference was never significant. No persistent microchimeric T cell clones were found, with a detection sensitivity of approximately 100 clones per million clonotypes. The study used deep NGS to compare TCR beta repertoires of mothers and children, seeking features distinguishing related mother-child pairs from unrelated individuals. The mean age was around 40 +/- 4 years for the mothers and approximately 11 +/- 4 years for the children. Libraries were sequenced on Illumina HiSeq 2000 with 100+100 nt paired-end reads after adapter ligation with NEBNext reagents. Mother and child libraries were prepared a month apart and sequenced in separate runs to prevent cross-contamination. Each donor had between roughly 450,000 and 2,300,000 distinct TCR beta clonotypes identified. Naive TCR beta clonotypes were estimated from low-frequency clonotypes matched to each donor's FACS-determined naive share, without sorting.

The rearranged segments are TRBV7-9 and TRBJ2-7; a stretch of 9 junction bases matches TRBD1. What was sequenced was blood. This receptor was taken from a woman between 35 and 50 years old in good health. The CDR3 has the sequence CASSPHPGQGSEQYF. The sequenced DNA is TGTGCCAGCAGCCCACACCCGGGACAGGGTAGCGAGCAGTACTTC.